The subject of this entry is one TCR beta chain. The target antigen is unknown. This specimen comes from a study of T cell responses to AZD1222 COVID-19 vaccine. Study summary: Pooled together were second doses at about 4 or about 12 weeks. Study-level findings and limits: Repertoire sampling was restricted to post-peak T cell response timepoints.

Sequencing was performed with immunoSEQ multiplex PCR; in TCRdb, only in-frame clones are kept and a portion is missing. In the table there are 100,000 or so clones, about 95% of which are singletons. With 3 bases removed from V and 4 bases from J, the gap between germline ends came to 18 bases. CDR3 length: 17 residues. CDR1 is SGHTA, CDR2 FQGNSA, per germline. This TCR came from an adult in good health. The genes are TRBV7-2 and TRBJ2-2; D ambiguous. The material sequenced was peripheral blood, taken on day 0 of AZD1222 vaccination. CDR3 nucleotides: TGTGCCAGCAGCTTTCGGTCCAGCCCGGTTGCCACCGGGGAGCTGTTTTTT. This codes for CASSFRSSPVATGELFF. Complete variable domain (other parts from reference TRBV7-2 and TRBJ2-2): GAGVSQSPSNKVTEKGKDVELRCDPISGHTALYWYRQSLGQGLEFLIYFQGNSAPDKSGLPSDRFSAERTGGSVSTLTIQRTQQEDSAVYLCASSFRSSPVATGELFFGEGSRLTVL.